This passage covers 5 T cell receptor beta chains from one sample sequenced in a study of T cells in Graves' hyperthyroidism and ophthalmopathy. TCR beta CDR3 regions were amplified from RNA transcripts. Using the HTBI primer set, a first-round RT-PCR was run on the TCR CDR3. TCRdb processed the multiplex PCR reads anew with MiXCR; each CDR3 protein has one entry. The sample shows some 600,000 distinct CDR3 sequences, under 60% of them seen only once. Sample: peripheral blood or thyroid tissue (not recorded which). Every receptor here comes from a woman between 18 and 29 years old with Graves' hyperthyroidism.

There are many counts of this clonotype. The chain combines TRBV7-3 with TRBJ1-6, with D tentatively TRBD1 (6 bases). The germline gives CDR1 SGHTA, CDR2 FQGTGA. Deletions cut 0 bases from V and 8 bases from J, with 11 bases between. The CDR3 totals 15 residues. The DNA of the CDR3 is TGTGCCAGCAGCTTAACTATACAGGGCGATTCACCCCTCCACTTT. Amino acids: CASSLTIQGDSPLHF.

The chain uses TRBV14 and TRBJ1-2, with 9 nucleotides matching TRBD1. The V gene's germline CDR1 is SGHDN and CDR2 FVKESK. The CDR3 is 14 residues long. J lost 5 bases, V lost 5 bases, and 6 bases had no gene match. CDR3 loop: CASSSETGGYGYTF. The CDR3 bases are TGTGCCAGCAGCTCAGAGACAGGGGGATATGGCTACACCTTC.

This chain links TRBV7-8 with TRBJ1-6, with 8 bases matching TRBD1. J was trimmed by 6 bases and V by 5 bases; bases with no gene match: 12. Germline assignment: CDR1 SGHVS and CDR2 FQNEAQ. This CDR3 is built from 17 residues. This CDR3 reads CASSTTGTDRGNSPLHF. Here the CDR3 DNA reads TGTGCCAGCAGCACAACCGGGACAGACAGGGGTAATTCACCCCTCCACTTT.

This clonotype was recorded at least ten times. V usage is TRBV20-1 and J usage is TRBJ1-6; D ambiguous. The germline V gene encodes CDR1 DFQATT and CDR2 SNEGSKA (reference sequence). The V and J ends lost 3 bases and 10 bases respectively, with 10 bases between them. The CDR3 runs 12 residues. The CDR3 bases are TGCAGTGCTAGTTCTGACGAGTCACCCCTCCACTTT. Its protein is CSASSDESPLHF.

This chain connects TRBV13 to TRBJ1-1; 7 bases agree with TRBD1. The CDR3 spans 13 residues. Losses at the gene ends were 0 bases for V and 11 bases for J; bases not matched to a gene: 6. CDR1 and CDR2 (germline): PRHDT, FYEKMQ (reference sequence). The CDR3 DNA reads TGTGCCAGCAGCTTAGGAACAGGGGTGATGGCTTTCTTT. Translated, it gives CASSLGTGVMAFF.